The present TCR beta chain was sequenced within a study of identical twins. Regarding the study as a whole: A cross-sectional statistical analysis, not follow-up of the same donors, supported the conclusions.

This clonotype was recorded a few times. Its specificity is not known. All of the donors were Caucasians in good health. The CDR3 runs 16 residues. V shed 0 bases, J shed 0 bases, and the junction held 7 bases outside the gene matches. Germline assignment: CDR1 SQVTM and CDR2 ANQGSEA. MiXCR was run by TCRdb on the 5' RACE reads, yielding one entry per CDR3 protein. The sample gives 350,000 or so distinct CDR3 sequences, around an eighth of which show up once; around 7.8% is in the top ten. The sample was also reused in another study, on yellow fever vaccine responses in identical twins.

This sequence originates from a woman under 30 in good health. The genes are TRBV29-1 and TRBJ2-7, with 8 nucleotides matching TRBD1. Sample: CD8+ T cells sorted from blood. This CDR3 is CSVEETGTGTSYEQYF. Written as DNA, the CDR3 is TGCAGCGTTGAAGAAACCGGGACAGGCACCTCCTACGAGCAGTACTTC.